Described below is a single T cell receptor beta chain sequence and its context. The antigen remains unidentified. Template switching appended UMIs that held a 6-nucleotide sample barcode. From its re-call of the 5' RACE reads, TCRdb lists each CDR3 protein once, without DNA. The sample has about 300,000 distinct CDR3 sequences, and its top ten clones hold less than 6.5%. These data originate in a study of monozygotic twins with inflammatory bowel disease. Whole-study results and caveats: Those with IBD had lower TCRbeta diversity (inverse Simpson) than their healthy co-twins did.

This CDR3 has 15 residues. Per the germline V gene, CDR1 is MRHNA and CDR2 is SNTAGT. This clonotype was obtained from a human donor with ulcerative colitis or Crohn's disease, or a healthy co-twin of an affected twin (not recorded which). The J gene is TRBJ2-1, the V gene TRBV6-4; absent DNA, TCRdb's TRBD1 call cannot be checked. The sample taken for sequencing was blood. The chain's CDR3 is CASSDSYGGGGEQFF.